This entry lists 23 T cell receptor beta chains sequenced from one sample in a study of blood T cell repertoires in COVID-19. Assay used: immunoSEQ multiplex PCR; TCRdb lists only in-frame clones, some missing. Here the sample spans approximately 97,000 clones, approximately 81% being singletons. Material: peripheral blood. All receptors come from a man at least 80 years old with acute or convalescent COVID-19.

The chain combines TRBV27 with TRBJ2-1; D remains ambiguous. The V and J ends lost 5 bases and 1 base respectively, with 21 bases between them. This CDR3 is 18 amino acids long. Germline CDR1 MNHEY, CDR2 SMNVEV (reference sequence). CDR3 bases: TGTGCCAGCAGTCCAGCGCCAACTTTTGGCTCGTCCTACAATGAGCAGTTCTTC. This gives the protein CASSPAPTFGSSYNEQFF.

The rearrangement links TRBV5-5 to TRBJ2-1, with 8 bases lining up with TRBD1. The CDR3 extends over 19 amino acids. CDR1 and CDR2 (germline): SGHKS, YYEKEE (reference sequence). V lost 5 bases, J lost 0 bases, and 16 bases stayed unmatched. As DNA, the CDR3 is TGTGCCAGCAGACTGACAGGGGCCGCCTACCCGAGCTCCTACAATGAGCAGTTCTTC. Protein: CASRLTGAAYPSSYNEQFF.

The V and J genes are TRBV15 and TRBJ2-7, with 8 bases identical to TRBD2. The CDR3 is 17 residues long. J was trimmed by 4 bases and V by 0 bases; bases with no gene match: 11. Germline CDR1 LNHNV, CDR2 YYDKDF (reference sequence). CDR3: CATSRDAGGDLHYEQYF. CDR3 bases: TGTGCCACCAGCAGAGATGCGGGGGGAGACTTACATTACGAGCAGTACTTC.

There are a few counts of this clone. The chain links TRBV5-1 to TRBJ2-7; 11 bases match TRBD1. Germline trimming cut 4 bases from V and 1 base from J; bases unmatched to any gene: 4. Germline V gene data show CDR1 as SGHRS and CDR2 as YFSETQ. CDR3 length equals 15 residues. CDR3 coding DNA: TGCGCCAGCAGCAGGACAGGGGGCCTTTCCTACGAGCAGTACTTC. It translates to CASSRTGGLSYEQYF.

V gene TRBV7-9 combines with J gene TRBJ2-7; 7 bases fit TRBD1. CDR1 and CDR2 from the germline V gene are SEHNR and FQNEAQ (reference sequence). The trim removed 5 bases at V and 4 bases at J, leaving 11 bases unmatched. The CDR3 is 15 residues long. In DNA form, the CDR3 reads TGTGCCAGCAGCCCCTCGACAGGGCGGCCTTACGAGCAGTACTTC. This encodes CASSPSTGRPYEQYF.

Judged by abundance, this clone is medium-sized (0.01 to 0.1%). V usage is TRBV10-1 and J usage is TRBJ2-2; 7 bases line up with TRBD2. J lost 6 bases, V lost 0 bases, and 7 bases had no gene match. The germline CDR1 and CDR2 sequences are WNHNN and SYGVQD (reference sequence). The CDR3 contains 16 residues. CDR3 sequence (DNA): TGCGCCAGCAGTGAGTCGAAAAAGGGAGGGTCCGGGGAGCTGTTTTTT. This translates into CASSESKKGGSGELFF.

V is TRBV18 and J is TRBJ1-1, with 11 bases aligning to TRBD1. The CDR3 has 13 residues. Germline V lookup: CDR1 KGHSH, CDR2 LQKENI. V trimming: 6 bases; J trimming: 13 bases; junction bases outside the gene matches: 10. Here the CDR3 DNA reads TGTGCCAGCTCGCGAGACGGACAGGGGGCAGGTTTCTTT. It encodes CASSRDGQGAGFF.

The CDR3 coding sequence is TGTGCCAGTAGGCCGACAGGGGCCGGAAACACCATATATTTT. This encodes CASRPTGAGNTIYF. The chain recombines TRBV19 with TRBJ1-3, with 8 bases lining up with TRBD1. From germline, CDR1 is LNHDA and CDR2 SQIVND (reference sequence). V lost 6 bases and J lost 4; bases outside the gene matches: 5. The CDR3 has 14 amino acids.

In its sample, this clone was seen once. The chain combines TRBV5-8 with TRBJ2-1, with 15 bases fitting TRBD2. The V gene end was trimmed by 3 bases and the J gene end by 8 bases; junction bases not matched to a gene: 6. Germline loops: CDR1 SGHTS, CDR2 YDEGEE. The CDR3 length is 16 residues. CDR3 in amino acids: CASSWGLAGGLDEQFF. In DNA form, the CDR3 reads TGTGCCAGCAGCTGGGGACTAGCGGGAGGTTTGGATGAGCAGTTCTTC.

The V call is TRBV24-1, the J call TRBJ2-1; TRBD2 agrees at 14 bases. V lost 3 bases, J lost 0 bases, and 6 bases stayed unmatched. This CDR3 has 19 residues. Germline assignment: CDR1 KGHDR and CDR2 SFDVKD. The CDR3 DNA reads as TGTGCCACCAGTGATCCCGGGACTAGCGGGAGCAGCTCCTACAATGAGCAGTTCTTC. It encodes CATSDPGTSGSSSYNEQFF.

This chain connects TRBV27 to TRBJ1-1, with TRBD1 identical over 8 bases. The CDR3 length is 13 residues. V trimming: 5 bases; J trimming: 8 bases; junction bases outside the gene matches: 7. The germline CDR1 and CDR2 sequences are MNHEY and SMNVEV (reference sequence). In nucleotides, the CDR3 is TGTGCCAGCAGTCGGTTTACAGGGGGAGAAGCTTTCTTT. Its protein product is CASSRFTGGEAFF.

J is TRBJ2-5 and V is TRBV5-4, with TRBD2 matching over 8 bases. Trimming cost V 4 bases and J 0 bases; bases outside gene matches: 2. CDR1 and CDR2 from the germline V gene are SGHNT and YYREEE (reference sequence). The CDR3 consists of 14 residues. CDR3 region: CASSVTSDQETQYF. CDR3 in DNA: TGTGCCAGCAGCGTGACTAGCGACCAAGAGACCCAGTACTTC.

The V gene is TRBV7-2, the J gene TRBJ1-1; D unclear. CDR1 and CDR2 (germline): SGHTA, FQGNSA. The CDR3 sequence is 15 residues long. Trimming pared 2 bases from V and 10 bases from J, leaving 20 bases between. The CDR3 loop is CASSLSSGFSGGAFF. The CDR3 coding sequence is TGTGCCAGCAGCTTAAGTAGTGGTTTTTCGGGAGGAGCTTTCTTT.

J is TRBJ2-1 and V is TRBV15; D ambiguous. Germline V gives CDR1 LNHNV, CDR2 YYDKDF (reference sequence). The V end lost 3 bases, the J end lost 7 bases, and 10 bases lay between the germline ends. This CDR3 has 13 amino acids. For the CDR3, the DNA is TGTGCCACCAGCAGGGCCCTAGTGAATGAGCAGTTCTTC. Translation: CATSRALVNEQFF. Full variable domain (remainder filled in from reference TRBV15 and TRBJ2-1): DAMVIQNPRYQVTQFGKPVTLSCSQTLNHNVMYWYQQKSSQAPKLLFHYYDKDFNNEADTPDNFQSRRPNTSFCFLDIRSPGLGDTAMYLCATSRALVNEQFFGPGTRLTVL.

This clone was recorded only once. V is TRBV6-2 or TRBV6-3 and J is TRBJ1-5; D gene uncertain. V dropped 2 bases and J dropped 3 bases, with 29 bases sitting between them. CDR1 MNHEY and CDR2 SVGEGT come from the germline V gene. CDR3 size: 21 residues. The CDR3 DNA is TGTGCCAGCAGTTACAGGGCTGGAGGGATTGGAGCACGATCCTACAATCAGCCCCAGCATTTT. It encodes CASSYRAGGIGARSYNQPQHF.

CDR3 protein: CASSPPGVGELFF. CDR3 sequence (DNA): TGTGCCAGCAGCCCACCGGGAGTCGGGGAGCTGTTTTTT. The V and J genes are TRBV7-3 and TRBJ2-2; D may be TRBD2 (6 bases). Per germline, CDR1 SGHTA and CDR2 FQGTGA. Trimming removed 5 bases at V and 7 bases at J, with 11 bases between. The CDR3 contains 13 residues.

This chain's CDR3 is CASSGQGASQPQHF. In DNA, the CDR3 is TGTGCCAGCTCGGGACAGGGGGCCAGTCAGCCCCAGCATTTT. This chain uses TRBV18 with TRBJ1-5; 12 nucleotides line up with TRBD1. Trimming at V came to 6 bases and at J to 6 bases, leaving 3 bases not matched to a gene. The CDR3 length is 14 residues. Germline V gene data show CDR1 as KGHSH and CDR2 as LQKENI.

The chain employs TRBV18 and TRBJ1-1, with D perhaps matching TRBD1 (6 bases). Trimming removed 9 bases at V and 3 bases at J, with 17 bases between. Per germline, CDR1 KGHSH and CDR2 LQKENI. CDR3 length: 14 residues. The CDR3, as DNA: TGTGCCAGTAGTACCGGGGGGCTAGACACTGAAGCTTTCTTT. This translates into CASSTGGLDTEAFF.

In this sample, this clone turned up a few times. This chain uses TRBV28 with TRBJ1-2; the D is unclear. This CDR3 comprises 13 residues. Per germline, CDR1 MDHEN and CDR2 SYDVKM. V was clipped by 4 bases and J by 8 bases, with 14 bases between them. In nucleotides, the CDR3 is TGTGCCAGCAGTTCCGGGAGTGTGGAAGGCTACACCTTC. Its protein is CASSSGSVEGYTF.

This chain connects TRBV27 to TRBJ2-3, with TRBD2 identical over 12 bases. CDR1 is MNHEY, CDR2 SMNVEV, per germline (reference sequence). The ends lost 3 bases at V and 2 bases at J; junction bases unmatched: 3. The CDR3 has 16 residues. The CDR3 protein is CASSLASGRVTDTQYF. In DNA, the CDR3 is TGTGCCAGCAGTTTGGCTAGCGGGAGGGTCACAGATACGCAGTATTTT.

V usage is TRBV9 and J usage is TRBJ2-5, with D maybe TRBD2 (7 bases). Germline values: CDR1 SGDLS, CDR2 YYNGEE. This CDR3 is 14 amino acids long. V lost 0 bases, J lost 5 bases, and 11 bases lay in between. Here the CDR3 DNA reads TGTGCCAGCAGCGTAGGGGGGGGGCCGGAGACCCAGTACTTC. Its protein product is CASSVGGGPETQYF.

This clone was counted a single time. The genes are TRBV3-1 (or the pseudogene TRBV3-2) and TRBJ2-5, with 7 bases matching TRBD2. Germline V lookup: CDR1 LGHDT, CDR2 YNNKEL (reference sequence). CDR3 length: 13 residues. V trimming: 4 bases; J trimming: 4 bases; junction bases outside the gene matches: 3. The CDR3, as DNA: TGTGCCAGCAGCCCTAGCGGTAGAGAGACCCAGTACTTC. Amino acid sequence: CASSPSGRETQYF.

The chain carries TRBV28 and TRBJ2-6; 7 positions match TRBD1. Germline CDR1 reads MDHEN; CDR2 reads SYDVKM. The CDR3 is 19 amino acids. The V gene end was trimmed by 3 bases and the J gene end by 1 base; junction bases not matched to a gene: 12. The CDR3 loop is CASSFLWRQGSSGANVLTF. As DNA, the CDR3 is TGTGCCAGCAGTTTCTTGTGGAGACAGGGAAGTTCTGGGGCCAACGTCCTGACTTTC.